These T cell receptor beta chains were read from a single sample in a study of immune evolution from preneoplasia to lung adenocarcinoma. The protocol was immunoSEQ multiplex PCR, while the TCRdb copy is restricted to in-frame clones and leaves out a portion. This sample has 25,000 to 30,000 clones, with about 76% found just once. Input material: FFPE invasive lung adenocarcinoma tissue. The receptor source for this set is a person between 55 and 70 years old with invasive lung adenocarcinoma. Some clones in this sample may be carry-over from other donors' samples. Both conserved end residues are part of each CDR3. The order of the fields is clone size, J gene, V gene, D gene, CDR3 DNA, CDR3 protein. A D gene is named only where the DNA matches it firmly. Where a row states a size, it is once, few, many or the class of an expanded clone; other rows omit it.

>-|TRBJ2-5|TRBV18|TRBD1
TGTGCCAGCTCATCATCGACAGGGGGAGAGACCCAGTACTTC
CASSSSTGGETQYF
>-|TRBJ2-7|TRBV6-6|-
TGTGCCAGCAGTTACGTTGGGGTAACCTCCGGGCAGCAGTACTTC
CASSYVGVTSGQQYF
>-|TRBJ2-1|TRBV29-1|-
TGCAGCGTCCCTTTGGGGAACAATGAGCAGTTCTTC
CSVPLGNNEQFF
>-|TRBJ2-7|TRBV6-5|TRBD2
TGTGCCAGCAGGCGGGGACTAGCTAGCGAGCAGTACTTC
CASRRGLASEQYF
>few|TRBJ2-7|TRBV4-1|-
TGCGCCAGCAGCCAAGACGGGCAGGGGTTCTACGAGCAGTACTTC
CASSQDGQGFYEQYF
>-|TRBJ2-7|TRBV6-1|-
TGTGCCAGCACCCCGAGGGGGACTTCCTACGAGCAGTACTTC
CASTPRGTSYEQYF
>-|TRBJ2-7|TRBV19|TRBD1
TGTGCCAGTAGTTCCCGGACAGGGGAAAGTGAGCAGTACTTC
CASSSRTGESEQYF
>few|TRBJ2-7|TRBV25-1|TRBD2
TGTGCCAGCAGTGAATTGGAGCGGGAGTCCCACGAGCAGTACTTC
CASSELERESHEQYF
>few|TRBJ2-7|TRBV9|TRBD2
TGTGCCAGCAGCCCGGGACTAGCGGACTACGAGCAGTACTTC
CASSPGLADYEQYF
>-|TRBJ2-7|TRBV2|-
TGTGCCAGCACGGGCGGCACCTCCTACGAGCAGTACTTC
CASTGGTSYEQYF
>-|TRBJ2-3|TRBV12-2|-
TGTGCAAGTCGCCCCGGCGAGGTTGGGCGAGCCACAGATACGCAGTATTTT
CASRPGEVGRATDTQYF
>-|TRBJ2-7|TRBV11-3|-
TGTGCCAGCAGCTTTTCGGAGGCCCCGGAGGACGAGCAGTACTTC
CASSFSEAPEDEQYF
>-|TRBJ1-2|TRBV9|-
TGTGCCAGCAGCCCACGGACTAAAAACTATGGCTACACCTTC
CASSPRTKNYGYTF
>-|TRBJ2-7|TRBV14|-
TGTGCCAGCAGCCAAGGGCCCTACGAGCAGTACTTC
CASSQGPYEQYF
>-|TRBJ2-7|TRBV19|TRBD1
TGTACCAGTAGTCCCCTGGGTAAGGGACAGAGTTCCTACGAGCAGTACTTC
CTSSPLGKGQSSYEQYF
>-|TRBJ2-7|TRBV19|-
TGTGCCAGTAGTCCGGACGGACGCTCCTCCTACGAGCAGTACTTC
CASSPDGRSSYEQYF
>-|TRBJ2-2|TRBV7-3|-
TGTGCCAGCAGCGAACAGGGTCCGGGCGCCGGGGAGCTGTTTTTT
CASSEQGPGAGELFF
>-|TRBJ2-5|TRBV5-1|TRBD1
TGCGCCAGCAGCCTACTACCGGGACAGGGAAAAGAGACCCAGTACTTC
CASSLLPGQGKETQYF
>few|TRBJ1-5|TRBV6-5|-
TGTGCCAGCAGCCAGGACCCGACCCGGACCCAGCATTTT
CASSQDPTRTQHF
>-|TRBJ2-7|TRBV7-2|-
TGTGCCAGCAGCTCTACTAGTGCCCGCGGTATGACATTC
CASSSTSARGMTF
>few|TRBJ2-1|TRBV5-4|TRBD2
TGTGCCAGCCGTGTGACTAGCGGGTACAATGAGCAGTTCTTC
CASRVTSGYNEQFF
>once|TRBJ2-2|TRBV27|TRBD2
TGTGCCAGCAGTGCACTAGCGGGAGACACCGGGGAGCTGTTTTTT
CASSALAGDTGELFF
>-|TRBJ2-1|TRBV4-1|-
TGCGCCAGCAGCCAAGTCCCCAGCGGAAGTATGCGAAATGAGCAGTTCTTC
CASSQVPSGSMRNEQFF
>-|TRBJ2-2|TRBV30|-
TGTGCCTGGAATAGCCAGATGAACACCGGGGAGCTGTTTTTT
CAWNSQMNTGELFF
>-|TRBJ2-3|TRBV10-1|TRBD2
TGCGCCAGCAGTTTATCGGCTAGCGGGAGTGCCCCGCAGTATTTT
CASSLSASGSAPQYF
>once|TRBJ2-7|TRBV5-1|TRBD1
TGTGCCAGCAGCCTGGGGAGGGGGACAGGGTTCTACGAGCAGTACTTC
CASSLGRGTGFYEQYF
>-|TRBJ2-3|TRBV11-3|-
TGTGCCAGCAGCTTAGGGTCCGCAGATACGCAGTATTTT
CASSLGSADTQYF
>-|TRBJ2-5|TRBV25-1|-
TGTGCCAGCAGTGCTAGTCCCAAAGAGACCCAGTACTTC
CASSASPKETQYF
>-|TRBJ2-7|TRBV28|TRBD1
TGTGCCAGCAGCCCTACCGGGACAGGGTCCTACGAGCAGTACTTC
CASSPTGTGSYEQYF
>once|TRBJ1-1|TRBV11-3|-
TGTGCCAGCAGCTTAGGAAGGGAAGGCACTGAAGCTTTCTTT
CASSLGREGTEAFF
>few|TRBJ1-2|TRBV11-2|-
TGTGCCAGCAGCTCCCCTAGTGGGGGTGGCTACACCTTC
CASSSPSGGGYTF
>once|TRBJ2-7|TRBV5-1|TRBD2
TGCGCCAGCAGCTCCGGGGGCACAGGGCTGAGGACTAGCGGGACCTCCTACGAGCAGTACTTC
CASSSGGTGLRTSGTSYEQYF
>-|TRBJ2-1|TRBV18|-
TGTGCCAGCTCACCACGGAACGGGAAGGTCTACAATGAGCAGTTCTTC
CASSPRNGKVYNEQFF
>-|TRBJ1-1|TRBV2|TRBD1
TGTGCCAGCAGTGGGGACAGCAACACTGAAGCTTTCTTT
CASSGDSNTEAFF
>-|TRBJ2-5|TRBV5-4|TRBD2
TGTGCCAGCAGCTTGGGAGGACTAGCGGGAGAAGAGACCCAGTACTTC
CASSLGGLAGEETQYF
>-|TRBJ2-1|TRBV7-2|-
TGTGCCAGCAGCTTACGCGGCCCCAATGAGCAGTTCTTC
CASSLRGPNEQFF
>few|TRBJ2-7|TRBV5-1|-
TGCGCCAGCAGCTTGACAGCCACCTACGAGCAGTACTTC
CASSLTATYEQYF
>-|TRBJ2-3|TRBV7-2|-
TGTGCCAGCAGTCTGGGAATAGGTCCTAGCACAGATACGCAGTATTTT
CASSLGIGPSTDTQYF
>-|TRBJ1-5|TRBV6-5|-
TGTGCCAGCAGTTACGCCGGTCCCCAAGGCAATCAGCCCCAGCATTTT
CASSYAGPQGNQPQHF
>-|TRBJ1-2|TRBV11-2|TRBD1
TGTGCCAGCAGCGCCCTGGACAGGATTGGAGCTAACTATGGCTACACCTTC
CASSALDRIGANYGYTF
>-|TRBJ1-5|TRBV9|-
TGTGCCAGCAGCGTAGGATCAGGTCCGCCCCAGCATTTT
CASSVGSGPPQHF
>-|TRBJ1-2|TRBV9|-
TGTGCCAGCAGCGTATCCTGGAGGAAGGACTATGGCTACACCTTC
CASSVSWRKDYGYTF
>few|TRBJ1-2|TRBV6-1|-
TGTGCCAGCAGTGAAGTGTCAGCACAGACCCACTACACCTTC
CASSEVSAQTHYTF
>-|TRBJ2-4|TRBV28|-
TGTGCCAGCAGTTCCCCAGCTCTAGCCAAAAACATTCAGTACTTC
CASSSPALAKNIQYF
>few|TRBJ1-4|TRBV4-1|-
TGCGCCAGCAGCCACCTCGGACAGAGTGGTAATGAAAAACTGTTTTTT
CASSHLGQSGNEKLFF
>-|TRBJ2-5|TRBV4-1|TRBD2
TGCGCCAGCAGCCAAGAGGGGACTAGTGTGGAGACCCAGTACTTC
CASSQEGTSVETQYF
>-|TRBJ1-4|TRBV5-6|TRBD1
TGTGCCAGCAGCTCGGTCCGGGACAGTAGAAATGAAAAACTGTTTTTT
CASSSVRDSRNEKLFF
>few|TRBJ1-4|TRBV4-1|TRBD1
TGCGCCAGCAGCCAAGAAAAAACAGGGGGCGCAAAGGAAAAACTGTTTTTT
CASSQEKTGGAKEKLFF
>-|TRBJ1-2|TRBV28|-
TGTGCCAGCAGTCCTTCGGACAGATTTAACTATGGCTACACCTTC
CASSPSDRFNYGYTF
>-|TRBJ2-1|TRBV30|-
TGTGCCTGGGGCCGTCCCAAACAGTTCTTC
CAWGRPKQFF
>-|TRBJ2-3|TRBV11-3|TRBD2
TGTGCCAGCAGCTTCGATGCCGATAGCGGGAGGGCCACAGATACGCAGTATTTT
CASSFDADSGRATDTQYF
>-|TRBJ1-5|TRBV4-1|-
TGCGCCAGCAGCCAAGGTCCAGGGAACGATCAGCCCCAGCATTTT
CASSQGPGNDQPQHF
>-|TRBJ2-7|TRBV27|-
TGTGCCAGCCGGCGCTTCTTGGACAGGGAGGGCGAGCAGTACTTC
CASRRFLDREGEQYF
>few|TRBJ2-7|TRBV19|TRBD1
TGTGCCAGTAGTCCAAAGGGACAGGGGAGCTACGAGCAGTACTTC
CASSPKGQGSYEQYF